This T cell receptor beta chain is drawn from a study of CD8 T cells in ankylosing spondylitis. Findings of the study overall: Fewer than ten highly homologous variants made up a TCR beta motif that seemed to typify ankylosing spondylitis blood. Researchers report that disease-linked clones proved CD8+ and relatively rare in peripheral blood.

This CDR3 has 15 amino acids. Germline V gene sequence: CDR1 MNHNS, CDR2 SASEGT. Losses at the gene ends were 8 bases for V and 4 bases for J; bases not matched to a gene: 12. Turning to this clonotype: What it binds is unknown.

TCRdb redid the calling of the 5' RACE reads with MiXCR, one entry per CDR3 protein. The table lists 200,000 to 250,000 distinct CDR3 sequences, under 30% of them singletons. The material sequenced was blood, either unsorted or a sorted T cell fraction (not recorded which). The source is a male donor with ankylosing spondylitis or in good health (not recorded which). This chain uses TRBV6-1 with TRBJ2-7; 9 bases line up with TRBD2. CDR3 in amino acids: CASALGSGRNYEQYF. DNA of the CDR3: TGTGCCAGCGCGCTGGGTAGCGGGAGAAATTACGAGCAGTACTTC.